What follows are 17 T cell receptor beta chains derived from one specimen sequenced in a study of CD8 T cells in ankylosing spondylitis. TCRdb independently ran MiXCR on the 5' RACE reads; one entry per CDR3 protein. The sample lists 250,000 or so distinct CDR3 sequences, 10% to 13% occurring once. Source material: blood, either unsorted or a sorted T cell fraction (not recorded which). The receptors were sampled from a male donor with ankylosing spondylitis or in good health (not recorded which).

This clonotype was found many times. J is TRBJ1-1 and V is TRBV15, with no clear D. CDR1 and CDR2 (germline): LNHNV, YYDKDF (reference sequence). Trimming cost V 2 bases and J 0 bases, with 4 bases left between them. The CDR3 has 13 amino acids. The CDR3, as DNA: TGTGCCACCAGCAGACGGATGAACACTGAAGCTTTCTTT. This sequence encodes CATSRRMNTEAFF.

V and J are TRBV6-2 or TRBV6-3 and TRBJ2-3, with TRBD2 matching 8 bases. The CDR3 spans 16 residues. Germline-derived CDR1 and CDR2 are MNHEY and SVGEGT. Germline trimming cut 8 bases from V and 0 bases from J; bases unmatched to any gene: 10. CDR3 bases: TGTGCCAGCCGTCTTAGCGGGGCCCCTAGCACAGATACGCAGTATTTT. Translation gives CASRLSGAPSTDTQYF.

This clonotype was detected only a few times. The CDR3 DNA reads as TGCAGTGCTAGAGATCGGGGGGGGCAGGTCGGGGAGCTGTTTTTT. This encodes CSARDRGGQVGELFF. The rearrangement joins TRBV20-1 to TRBJ2-2, with TRBD2 identical over 8 bases. The CDR3 is 15 residues long. With V trimmed by 0 bases and J by 7 bases, 7 bases remained unmatched. CDR1 is DFQATT, CDR2 SNEGSKA, per germline (reference sequence).

This clonotype has a count of ten or more. The J gene is TRBJ2-3, the V gene TRBV27, with 8 bases fitting TRBD2. The V segment lost 10 bases and the J segment 2 bases; nucleotides outside the gene matches: 8. From germline, CDR1 is MNHEY and CDR2 SMNVEV (reference sequence). The length of the CDR3 is 14 residues. For the CDR3, the DNA is TGTGCCACTTTAGCGGGAACGGCCACAGATACGCAGTATTTT. Protein: CATLAGTATDTQYF.

This clonotype was picked up many times. The rearrangement joins TRBV20-1 to TRBJ1-2, with 11 bases identical to TRBD1. Looked up from germline, CDR1 is DFQATT and CDR2 is SNEGSKA (reference sequence). Germline trimming cut 5 bases from V and 4 bases from J; bases unmatched to any gene: 12. This CDR3 is 16 amino acids long. This chain's CDR3 is CSALDRDRGLGYGYTF. As DNA, the CDR3 is TGCAGTGCTCTGGACCGGGACAGGGGGTTGGGCTATGGCTACACCTTC.

The V and J genes are TRBV7-2 and TRBJ2-1; 14 bases are shared with TRBD2. In germline, CDR1 is SGHTA, CDR2 FQGNSA. CDR3 length equals 18 residues. J gave up 5 bases and V 0 bases, and 6 bases lay outside the gene matches. The CDR3, as DNA: TGTGCCAGCAGCTTAGCTGCTGTGACTAGCGGGAGGGACAATGAGCAGTTCTTC. Translated: CASSLAAVTSGRDNEQFF.

This clonotype came up many times. DNA of the CDR3: TGCAGTGCTAGGAGCAGATATTCGGAGGACAGGAGATCTATGGGGGGCTACACCTTC. Its protein product is CSARSRYSEDRRSMGGYTF. V and J are TRBV20-1 and TRBJ1-2, with TRBD1 identical over 7 bases. From germline, CDR1 is DFQATT and CDR2 SNEGSKA (reference sequence). The junction had 27 bases not matched to a gene; V was cut back by 3 bases and J by 8 bases. This CDR3 has 19 residues.

The table lists this clonotype with many counts. The chain has TRBV5-1 and TRBJ2-2, with 11 nucleotides matching TRBD1. From germline, CDR1 is SGHRS and CDR2 YFSETQ. CDR3 length equals 16 residues. V lost 1 base and J lost 3; bases outside the gene matches: 2. The CDR3 DNA is TGCGCCAGCAGCTTGCGGACAGGGGGCGACACCGGGGAGCTGTTTTTT. It is translated as CASSLRTGGDTGELFF.

This clonotype has ten or more counts. This chain links TRBV10-3 with TRBJ1-1; no clear D gene. The CDR3 totals 14 residues. Germline V gives CDR1 ENHRY, CDR2 SYGVKD. Trimming removed 0 bases from V and 5 bases from J, with 10 bases in between. The CDR3 loop is CAISESTGYTEAFF. CDR3 nucleotide sequence: TGTGCCATCAGTGAGTCGACGGGGTATACTGAAGCTTTCTTT.

J is TRBJ1-1 and V is TRBV18; D ambiguous. Trimming shortened V by 3 bases and J by 5 bases, and 16 bases separated the two germline ends. The V gene's germline CDR1 is KGHSH and CDR2 LQKENI. The CDR3 covers 15 residues. This CDR3 reads CASSPARAVVTEAFF. The CDR3 nucleotides are TGTGCCAGCTCACCCGCACGGGCGGTGGTGACTGAAGCTTTCTTT.

This clonotype occurred many times. V gene TRBV13 combines with J gene TRBJ1-1; TRBD1 agrees at 8 bases. The germline gives CDR1 PRHDT, CDR2 FYEKMQ (reference sequence). CDR3 length: 16 residues. Trimming cost V 5 bases and J 1 base; bases outside gene matches: 9. This CDR3 reads CASSPHRGSSNTEAFF. The CDR3 DNA follows: TGTGCCAGCAGCCCTCACAGGGGGTCCTCGAACACTGAAGCTTTCTTT.

This clonotype has a count of ten or more. The rearrangement joins TRBV4-1 to TRBJ2-5; the D is unclear. Germline-derived CDR1 and CDR2 are MGHRA and YSYEKL. The CDR3 sequence is 15 residues long. V was clipped by 0 bases and J by 5 bases, with 13 bases between them. CDR3 in amino acids: CASSQDRVGRETQYF. In nucleotides, the CDR3 is TGCGCCAGCAGCCAAGACCGGGTGGGCCGCGAGACCCAGTACTTC.

This clonotype occurred many times. The chain is built from TRBV20-1 and TRBJ2-7; the match to TRBD2 covers 13 bases. There are 16 residues in the CDR3. J gave up 4 bases and V 5 bases, and 11 bases lay outside the gene matches. Germline values: CDR1 DFQATT, CDR2 SNEGSKA (reference sequence). DNA of the CDR3: TGCAGTGCTCGGGGACTAGCGGGACTTGGAATATACGAGCAGTACTTC. Translating it yields CSARGLAGLGIYEQYF.

The sample holds many counts of this clonotype. This chain uses TRBV10-3 with TRBJ2-3, with 8 bases matching TRBD1. The germline CDR1 and CDR2 sequences are ENHRY and SYGVKD. The CDR3 contains 14 residues. The V segment lost 10 bases and the J segment 6 bases; nucleotides outside the gene matches: 12. Here the CDR3 DNA reads TGTGCCAGCTCTGCAGGGGGCCAGCCCGATACGCAGTATTTT. It specifies CASSAGGQPDTQYF.

At least ten counts were recorded for this clonotype. This sequence joins TRBV6-5 and TRBJ2-7; maybe TRBD1 (5 bases). Trimming removed 4 bases from V and 3 bases from J, with 16 bases in between. CDR3 size: 15 residues. Germline V CDR1 and CDR2: MNHEY, SVGAGI. In DNA form, the CDR3 reads TGTGCCAGCAGTTCTCCTAGAGACAGTATCTACGAGCAGTACTTC. Translated, it gives CASSSPRDSIYEQYF.

This clonotype was seen repeatedly, ten times or more. The rearrangement joins TRBV3-1 to TRBJ2-1, with D possibly matching TRBD1 (6 bases). Trimming took 1 base from V and 15 from J, leaving 19 bases between them. The CDR3 consists of 14 residues. In germline, CDR1 is LGHDT, CDR2 YNNKEL (reference sequence). The CDR3: CASSQGSGTPLVFF. CDR3 DNA sequence: TGTGCCAGCAGCCAAGGTTCCGGGACACCCCTCGTGTTCTTC.

This clonotype was observed many times. The V and J genes are TRBV12-3 or TRBV12-4 and TRBJ2-1, with D possibly being TRBD1 (5 bases). This CDR3 has 13 residues. The germline V and J ends were trimmed by 5 bases and 4 bases, with 9 bases remaining between them. The CDR3 nucleotides are TGTGCCAGCAGTAGCCGACAGTACAATGAGCAGTTCTTC. This encodes CASSSRQYNEQFF.